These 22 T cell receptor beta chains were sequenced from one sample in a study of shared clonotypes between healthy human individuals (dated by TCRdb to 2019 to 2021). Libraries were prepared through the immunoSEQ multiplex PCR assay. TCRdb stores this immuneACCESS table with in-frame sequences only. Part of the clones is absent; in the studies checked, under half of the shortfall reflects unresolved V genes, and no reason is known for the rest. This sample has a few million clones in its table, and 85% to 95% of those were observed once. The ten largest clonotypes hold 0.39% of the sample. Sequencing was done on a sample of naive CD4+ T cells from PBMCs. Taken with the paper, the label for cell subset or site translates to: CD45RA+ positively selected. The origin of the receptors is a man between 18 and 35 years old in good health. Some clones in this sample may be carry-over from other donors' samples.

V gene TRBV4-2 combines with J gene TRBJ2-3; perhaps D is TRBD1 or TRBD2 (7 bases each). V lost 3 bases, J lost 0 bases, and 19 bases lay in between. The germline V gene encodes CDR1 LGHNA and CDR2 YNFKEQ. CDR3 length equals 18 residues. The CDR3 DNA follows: TGTGCCAGCAGCCACACAGGGGAGGCGGGAGAGAGCACAGATACGCAGTATTTT. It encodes CASSHTGEAGESTDTQYF.

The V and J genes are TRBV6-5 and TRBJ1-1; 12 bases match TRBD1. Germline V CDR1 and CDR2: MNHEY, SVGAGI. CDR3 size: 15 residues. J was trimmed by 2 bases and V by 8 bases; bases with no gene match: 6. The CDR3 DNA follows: TGTGCCAGCGGGACAGGGGGCGCGGGAAACACTGAAGCTTTCTTT. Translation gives CASGTGGAGNTEAFF.

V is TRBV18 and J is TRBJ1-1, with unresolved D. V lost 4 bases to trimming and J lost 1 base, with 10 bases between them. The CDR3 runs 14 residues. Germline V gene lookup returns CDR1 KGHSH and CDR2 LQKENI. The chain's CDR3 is CASSRDAGNTEAFF. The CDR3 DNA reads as TGTGCCAGCTCACGCGATGCTGGGAACACTGAAGCTTTCTTT.

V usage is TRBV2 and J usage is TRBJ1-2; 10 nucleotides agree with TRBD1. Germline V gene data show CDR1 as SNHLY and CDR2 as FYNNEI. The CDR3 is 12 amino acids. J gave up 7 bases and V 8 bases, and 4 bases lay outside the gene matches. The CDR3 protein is CASGRTGGGYTF. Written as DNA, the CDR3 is TGTGCCAGCGGCCGGACAGGGGGTGGCTACACCTTC.

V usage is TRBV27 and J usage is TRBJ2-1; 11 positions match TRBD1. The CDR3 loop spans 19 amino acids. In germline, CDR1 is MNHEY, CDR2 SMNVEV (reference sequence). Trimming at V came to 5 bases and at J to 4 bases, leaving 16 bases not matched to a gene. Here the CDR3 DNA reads TGTGCCAGCAGTACGCGGACAGGGGGCACTACTAGCGGGTACAATGAGCAGTTCTTC. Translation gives CASSTRTGGTTSGYNEQFF.

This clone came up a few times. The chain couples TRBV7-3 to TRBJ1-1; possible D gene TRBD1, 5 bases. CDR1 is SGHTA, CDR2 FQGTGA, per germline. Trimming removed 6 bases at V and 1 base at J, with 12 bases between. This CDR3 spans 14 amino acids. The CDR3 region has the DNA TGTGCCAGCAGACGGGACTCGGGGAACACTGAAGCTTTCTTT. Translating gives CASRRDSGNTEAFF.

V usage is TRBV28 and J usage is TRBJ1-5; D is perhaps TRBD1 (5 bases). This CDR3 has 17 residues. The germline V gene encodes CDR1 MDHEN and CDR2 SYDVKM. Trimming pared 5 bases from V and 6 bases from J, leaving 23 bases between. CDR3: CASSRPFPQGAGQPQHF. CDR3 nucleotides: TGTGCCAGCAGTCGACCTTTTCCGCAGGGTGCGGGTCAGCCCCAGCATTTT. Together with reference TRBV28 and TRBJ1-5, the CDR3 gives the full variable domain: DVKVTQSSRYLVKRTGEKVFLECVQDMDHENMFWYRQDPGLGLRLIYFSYDVKMKEKGDIPEGYSVSREKKERFSLILESASTNQTSMYLCASSRPFPQGAGQPQHFGDGTRLSIL.

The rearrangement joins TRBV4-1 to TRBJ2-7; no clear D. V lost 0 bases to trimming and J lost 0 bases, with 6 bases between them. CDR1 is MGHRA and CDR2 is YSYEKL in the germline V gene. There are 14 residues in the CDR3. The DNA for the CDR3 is TGCGCCAGCAGCCAAGATGACCTCTCCTACGAGCAGTACTTC. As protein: CASSQDDLSYEQYF.

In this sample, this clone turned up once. The CDR3: CAWSPPWRGYNEQFF. For the CDR3, the DNA is TGTGCCTGGTCTCCCCCCTGGAGGGGGTACAATGAGCAGTTCTTC. The chain couples TRBV30 to TRBJ2-1; D may be TRBD1 or TRBD2 (6 bases each). This CDR3 is 15 amino acids long. From germline, CDR1 is GTSNPN and CDR2 SVGIG (reference sequence). Trimming pared 5 bases from V and 4 bases from J, leaving 18 bases between.

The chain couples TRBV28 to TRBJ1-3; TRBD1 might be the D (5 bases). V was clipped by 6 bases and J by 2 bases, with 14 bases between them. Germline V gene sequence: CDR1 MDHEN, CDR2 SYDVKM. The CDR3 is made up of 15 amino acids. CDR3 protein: CASRSLGGPGNTIYF. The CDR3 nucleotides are TGTGCCAGCAGATCTTTGGGGGGACCTGGAAACACCATATATTTT.

CDR3 in amino acids: CASSPSAPYEQYF. CDR3 in DNA: TGTGCCAGCAGCCCGAGTGCCCCCTACGAGCAGTACTTC. The chain combines TRBV27 with TRBJ2-7, with D uncertain. V was clipped by 6 bases and J by 2 bases, with 11 bases between them. This CDR3 comprises 13 residues. Germline assignment: CDR1 MNHEY and CDR2 SMNVEV (reference sequence).

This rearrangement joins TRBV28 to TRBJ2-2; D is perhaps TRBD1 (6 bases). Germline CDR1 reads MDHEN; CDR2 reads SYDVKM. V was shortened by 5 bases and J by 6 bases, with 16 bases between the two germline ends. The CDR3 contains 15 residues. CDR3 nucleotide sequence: TGTGCCAGCAGTCGATACAGGGTTCAACCCGGGGAGCTGTTTTTT. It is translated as CASSRYRVQPGELFF.

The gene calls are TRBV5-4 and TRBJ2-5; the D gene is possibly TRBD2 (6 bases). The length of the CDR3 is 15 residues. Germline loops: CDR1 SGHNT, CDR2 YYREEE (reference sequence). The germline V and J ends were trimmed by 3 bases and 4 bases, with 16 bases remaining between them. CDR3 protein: CASSSSWRVGETQYF. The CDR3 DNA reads TGTGCCAGCAGCTCCTCGTGGAGGGTCGGAGAGACCCAGTACTTC. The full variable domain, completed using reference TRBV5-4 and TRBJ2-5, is ETGVTQSPTHLIKTRGQQVTLRCSSQSGHNTVSWYQQALGQGPQFIFQYYREEENGRGNFPPRFSGLQFPNYSSELNVNALELDDSALYLCASSSSWRVGETQYFGPGTRLLVL.

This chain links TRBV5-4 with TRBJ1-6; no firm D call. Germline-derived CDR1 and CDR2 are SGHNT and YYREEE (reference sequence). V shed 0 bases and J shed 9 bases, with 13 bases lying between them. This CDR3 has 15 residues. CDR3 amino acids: CASSLAGVEGSPLHF. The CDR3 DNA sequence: TGTGCCAGCAGCTTGGCTGGGGTGGAGGGTTCACCCCTCCACTTT.

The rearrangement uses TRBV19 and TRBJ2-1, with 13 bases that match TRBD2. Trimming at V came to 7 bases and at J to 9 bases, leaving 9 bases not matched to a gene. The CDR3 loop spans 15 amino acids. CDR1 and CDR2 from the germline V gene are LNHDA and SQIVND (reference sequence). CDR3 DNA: TGTGCCAGTACGACTAGCGGGAGGATTTCCGGTGAGCAGTTCTTC. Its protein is CASTTSGRISGEQFF.

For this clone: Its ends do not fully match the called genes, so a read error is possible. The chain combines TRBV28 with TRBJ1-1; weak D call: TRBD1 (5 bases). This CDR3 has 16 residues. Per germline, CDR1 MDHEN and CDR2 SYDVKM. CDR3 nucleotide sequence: TGTGCCACCAGTCTAACGGCAGGCGGAGGGGACACTGAAGCTTTCTTT. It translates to CATSLTAGGGDTEAFF.

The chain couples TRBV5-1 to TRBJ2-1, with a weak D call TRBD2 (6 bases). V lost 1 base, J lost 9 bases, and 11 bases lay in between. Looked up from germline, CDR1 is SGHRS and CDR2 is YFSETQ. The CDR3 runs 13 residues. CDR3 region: CASSLRLVGEQFF. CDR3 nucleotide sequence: TGCGCCAGCAGCTTGCGACTAGTCGGTGAGCAGTTCTTC.

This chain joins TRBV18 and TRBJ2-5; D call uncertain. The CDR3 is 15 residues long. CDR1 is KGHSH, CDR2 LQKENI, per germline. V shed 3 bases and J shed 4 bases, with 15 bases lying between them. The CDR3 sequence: CASSPGFEGRETQYF. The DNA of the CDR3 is TGTGCCAGCTCACCCGGTTTTGAAGGACGAGAGACCCAGTACTTC.

The CDR3 DNA reads TGTGCCATCCGTGGGTCAGGGGATTCCTACGAGCAGTACTTC. This translates into CAIRGSGDSYEQYF. The chain employs TRBV10-3 and TRBJ2-7; possibly TRBD1 for D (6 bases). The CDR3 is 14 residues long. Trimming took off 8 bases at V and 1 base at J, with 15 bases between the two ends. CDR1 and CDR2 (germline): ENHRY, SYGVKD.

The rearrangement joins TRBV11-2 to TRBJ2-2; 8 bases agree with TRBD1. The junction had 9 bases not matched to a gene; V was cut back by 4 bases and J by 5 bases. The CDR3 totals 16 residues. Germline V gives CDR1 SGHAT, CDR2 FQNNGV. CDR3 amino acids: CASSSNRGDLTGELFF. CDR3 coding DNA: TGTGCCAGCAGCTCGAACAGGGGGGATTTAACCGGGGAGCTGTTTTTT.

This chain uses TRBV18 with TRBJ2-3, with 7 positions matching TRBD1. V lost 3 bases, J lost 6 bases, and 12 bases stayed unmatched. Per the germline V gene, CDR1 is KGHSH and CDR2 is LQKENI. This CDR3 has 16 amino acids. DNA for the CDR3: TGTGCCAGCTCACCCCTCATGGACAGGCCTCGGGATACGCAGTATTTT. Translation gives CASSPLMDRPRDTQYF.

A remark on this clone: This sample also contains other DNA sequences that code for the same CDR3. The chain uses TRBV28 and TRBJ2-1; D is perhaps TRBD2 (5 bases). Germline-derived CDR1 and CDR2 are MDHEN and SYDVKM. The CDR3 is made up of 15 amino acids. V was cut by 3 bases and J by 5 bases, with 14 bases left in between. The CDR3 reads CASSFSSGLNNEQFF. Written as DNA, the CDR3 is TGTGCCAGCAGTTTCTCGAGCGGCTTAAACAATGAGCAGTTCTTC.